Detailed here is one T cell receptor beta chain. What it binds is unknown. The sample comes from a study of T-cell memory formation after mild COVID-19. MiXCR was run by TCRdb on the 5' RACE reads, yielding one entry per CDR3 protein. The sample includes fewer than 250,000 distinct CDR3 sequences, approximately 15% seen only once; the top ten take 2.1%. The V gene end was trimmed by 4 bases and the J gene end by 2 bases; junction bases not matched to a gene: 14. This CDR3 spans 18 amino acids. Germline CDR1 and CDR2: SGHRS and YFSETQ. Study-level findings and limits: Researchers found some responding clones in pre-infection memory, a sign that cross-reactive memory joined.

The chain links TRBV5-1 to TRBJ2-3, with TRBD2 matching 9 bases. This TCR derives from an adult woman who had mild COVID-19 (a few samples of this study predate the infection). Cell type and time point are not known. Sequencing was done on a sample of PBMCs or a T cell subset sorted from them (not recorded which). CDR3 in DNA: TGCGCCAGCAGCCACCTAGCGGGGCCCACAAACTCCACAGATACGCAGTATTTT. Amino acids: CASSHLAGPTNSTDTQYF.